The next 18 T cell receptor beta chains were all read from a single sample in a study of cytomegalovirus exposure and HLA in healthy donors. Vbeta (60) and Jbeta (13) primers were used in the PCR. Sequencing used immunoSEQ multiplex PCR; TCRdb keeps in-frame clones, though not all of them. Among around 230,000 clones listed, nearly 80% were seen once. The sequencing input was PBMCs. Receptors were obtained from a male donor in good health and CMV-seronegative.

The V call is TRBV5-6, the J call TRBJ2-7; 7 nucleotides match TRBD1. Germline loops: CDR1 SGHDT, CDR2 YYEEEE. The CDR3 totals 14 residues. V dropped 4 bases and J dropped 3; count of bases not matched to a gene: 7. CDR3 sequence reads: CASSPTGRGYEQYF. The CDR3 coding sequence is TGTGCCAGCAGCCCGACAGGGCGAGGCTACGAGCAGTACTTC.

This clone was seen just once. The chain carries TRBV15 and TRBJ2-3, with D tentatively TRBD1 (6 bases). The CDR3 runs 16 residues. The V and J ends lost 3 bases and 1 base respectively, with 14 bases between them. Germline lookup yields CDR1 LNHNV and CDR2 YYDKDF (reference sequence). The CDR3 coding sequence is TGTGCCACCAGCAGGCTAGGGGGTCCCGGCACAGATACGCAGTATTTT. This encodes CATSRLGGPGTDTQYF.

J is TRBJ2-7 and V is TRBV10-3, with D tentatively TRBD1 (6 bases). This CDR3 spans 12 amino acids. Per germline, CDR1 ENHRY and CDR2 SYGVKD. Trimming took off 8 bases at V and 4 bases at J, with 12 bases between the two ends. CDR3 nucleotides: TGTGCCATCGGGACCAGGGGTTACGAGCAGTACTTC. It codes for CAIGTRGYEQYF.

The chain is built from TRBV9 and TRBJ1-6; D is possibly TRBD1 (5 bases). Trimming shortened V by 2 bases and J by 6 bases, and 9 bases separated the two germline ends. Germline CDR1 reads SGDLS; CDR2 reads YYNGEE. The CDR3 has 14 amino acids. The CDR3 DNA is TGTGCCAGCAGCGTTAAGGGGTTTAATTCACCCCTCCACTTT. Residues: CASSVKGFNSPLHF.

The rearrangement links TRBV5-8 to TRBJ2-7; unclear D gene. CDR3 size: 10 residues. V lost 5 bases to trimming and J lost 3 bases, with 3 bases between them. CDR1 and CDR2 (germline): SGHTS, YDEGEE. CDR3 nucleotide sequence: TGTGCCAGCAGATACTACGAGCAGTACTTC. Translating gives CASRYYEQYF.

V usage is TRBV29-1 and J usage is TRBJ2-1, with a weak D call TRBD1 (6 bases). CDR3 size: 14 residues. Trimming took 4 bases from V and 3 from J, leaving 13 bases between them. The germline V gene has CDR1 SQVTM and CDR2 ANQGSEA. CDR3 nucleotide sequence: TGCAGCGTTGGTCAAGGGGGAGACTACAATGAGCAGTTCTTC. This encodes CSVGQGGDYNEQFF.

This chain connects TRBV6-6 to TRBJ2-1; 8 bases map to TRBD1. The CDR3 consists of 14 residues. CDR1 and CDR2 (germline): MNHNY, SVGAGI (reference sequence). V shed 5 bases and J 14 bases; nucleotides not matched to a gene: 14. The CDR3 bases are TGTGCCAGCAGTCCACGGACAGGGACAGGCGGGGAGTTCTTC. Translation gives CASSPRTGTGGEFF.

The chain employs TRBV27 and TRBJ1-1; 11 positions agree with TRBD1. With 3 bases clipped from V and 3 bases from J, the junction kept 0 bases outside the gene matches. Germline CDR1 reads MNHEY; CDR2 reads SMNVEV (reference sequence). This CDR3 region has 14 residues. The CDR3 loop reads CASSLGQGDTEAFF. The CDR3 DNA is TGTGCCAGCAGTTTGGGACAGGGGGACACTGAAGCTTTCTTT.

This clone has more than one count but fewer than ten. The chain has TRBV7-2 and TRBJ1-6; D call uncertain. The germline V gene encodes CDR1 SGHTA and CDR2 FQGNSA. The CDR3 totals 15 residues. V lost 1 base and J 5 bases, leaving 9 bases between the germline ends. CDR3 DNA: TGTGCCAGCAGCTTAGTTACAGCTAATAATTCACCCCTCCACTTT. Translated: CASSLVTANNSPLHF.

The chain couples TRBV19 to TRBJ2-2; tentative D call: TRBD1 (5 bases). The CDR3 loop spans 15 amino acids. The V end was cut by 10 bases, the J end by 5 bases, with 20 bases between. Germline V gives CDR1 LNHDA, CDR2 SQIVND (reference sequence). The CDR3 reads CATKDSLGWTGELFF. The CDR3 DNA follows: TGTGCCACCAAAGACAGTTTGGGGTGGACCGGGGAGCTGTTTTTT.

The CDR3 coding sequence is TGCAGCGTTGAGGGACACAATGAAAAACTGTTTTTT. It specifies CSVEGHNEKLFF. The genes are TRBV29-1 and TRBJ1-4; TRBD1 might be the D (6 bases). In germline, CDR1 is SQVTM, CDR2 ANQGSEA. The ends were cut back, 3 bases at V and 5 bases at J, with 7 bases in the middle. This CDR3 region has 12 residues.

J is TRBJ2-7 and V is TRBV27; TRBD1 matches 9 bases. With V trimmed by 5 bases and J by 7 bases, 15 bases remained unmatched. This CDR3 is built from 16 residues. Germline CDR1 and CDR2: MNHEY and SMNVEV (reference sequence). CDR3 loop: CASSASPGTGKREQYF. CDR3 coding DNA: TGTGCCAGCAGTGCCTCCCCCGGGACAGGGAAAAGGGAGCAGTACTTC.

The chain carries TRBV4-3 and TRBJ2-7; maybe TRBD1 (5 bases). Germline CDR1 and CDR2: LGHNA and YSLEER. There are 15 residues in the CDR3. V lost 3 bases, J lost 2 bases, and 14 bases lay in between. DNA of the CDR3: TGCGCCAGCAGCCAGGCCCAGGGTCCTACCTACGAGCAGTACTTC. This sequence encodes CASSQAQGPTYEQYF.

The chain links TRBV6-1 to TRBJ1-1, with TRBD1 matching over 8 bases. The V gene's germline CDR1 is MNHNS and CDR2 SASEGT. The J segment lost 3 bases and the V segment lost 4 bases, leaving 13 bases of the junction unmatched. The CDR3 loop spans 17 amino acids. This CDR3 reads CASSAFSGGKKDTEAFF. DNA for the CDR3: TGTGCCAGCAGTGCCTTTTCAGGGGGCAAGAAGGACACTGAAGCTTTCTTT.

CDR3 in DNA: TGTGCCAGCAGTGAATTCCCTTTTGGGACAGGAGCCTACGAGCAGTACTTC. It encodes CASSEFPFGTGAYEQYF. This chain joins TRBV2 and TRBJ2-7, with 8 bases aligning to TRBD1. The V segment lost 2 bases and the J segment 2 bases; nucleotides outside the gene matches: 11. The CDR3 loop spans 17 amino acids. Germline-derived CDR1 and CDR2 are SNHLY and FYNNEI.

The chain combines TRBV11-2 with TRBJ2-2, with TRBD1 matching over 7 bases. The germline CDR1 and CDR2 sequences are SGHAT and FQNNGV. CDR3 length equals 13 residues. Unmatched junction bases numbered 3, after V lost 5 bases and J lost 6 bases. The CDR3 DNA follows: TGTGCCAGCAGCCGCCAGGGGGCCGGGGAGCTGTTTTTT. It encodes CASSRQGAGELFF. Looking up the rest from reference TRBV11-2 and TRBJ2-2 gives the full variable domain: EAGVAQSPRYKIIEKRQSVAFWCNPISGHATLYWYQQILGQGPKLLIQFQNNGVVDDSQLPKDRFSAERLKGVDSTLKIQPAKLEDSAVYLCASSRQGAGELFFGEGSRLTVL.

The chain recombines TRBV7-3 with TRBJ2-3; D not resolved. CDR1 and CDR2 (germline): SGHTA, FQGTGA. The CDR3 is 13 residues long. The ends were cut back, 0 bases at V and 4 bases at J, with 5 bases in the middle. The CDR3 DNA is TGTGCCAGCAGCTTAACGCAGTCAGATACGCAGTATTTT. Translated, it gives CASSLTQSDTQYF.

V is TRBV28 and J is TRBJ1-4; D remains unclear. In germline, CDR1 is MDHEN, CDR2 SYDVKM. Trimming took 2 bases from V and 6 from J, leaving 10 bases between them. The CDR3 runs 14 residues. This CDR3 reads CASSLTGWDEKLFF. The CDR3 DNA follows: TGTGCCAGCAGTTTAACGGGTTGGGATGAAAAACTGTTTTTT.